The subject of this entry is one TCR beta chain. Primers: 60 Vbeta forward and 13 Jbeta reverse. Some clones are missing from TCRdb's copy, which holds only in-frame ones; the method was immunoSEQ multiplex PCR. This table has 140,000 to 150,000 clones, 60% to 85% appearing once. In germline, CDR1 is MGHRA, CDR2 YSYEKL. This CDR3 comprises 17 residues. V lost 1 base to trimming and J lost 4 bases, with 17 bases between them. These data belong to a study of cytomegalovirus exposure and HLA in healthy donors. The receptor's source is a woman in her forties in good health and CMV-seropositive. The sequencing input was PBMCs. This chain connects TRBV4-1 to TRBJ2-1, with D possibly TRBD2 on 5 matching bases. The CDR3 spells CASSQVASTTGYNEQFF. Here the CDR3 DNA reads TGCGCCAGCAGCCAAGTCGCGTCGACGACGGGATACAATGAGCAGTTCTTC.